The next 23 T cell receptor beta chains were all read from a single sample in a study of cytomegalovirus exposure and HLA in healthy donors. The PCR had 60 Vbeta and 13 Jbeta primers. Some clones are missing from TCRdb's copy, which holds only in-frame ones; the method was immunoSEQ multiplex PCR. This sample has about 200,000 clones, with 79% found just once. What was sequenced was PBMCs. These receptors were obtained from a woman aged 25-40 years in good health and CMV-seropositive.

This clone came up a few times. The CDR3 bases are TGTGCCAGCAGCTTAGAAGGGGGGGTCACAGATACGCAGTATTTT. This encodes CASSLEGGVTDTQYF. This chain joins TRBV13 and TRBJ2-3; the D gene is possibly TRBD2 (7 bases). Germline V CDR1 and CDR2: PRHDT, FYEKMQ (reference sequence). Trimming pared 1 base from V and 2 bases from J, leaving 10 bases between. The CDR3 length is 15 residues. The full variable domain, with the rest looked up from reference TRBV13 and TRBJ2-3, is AAGVIQSPRHLIKEKRETATLKCYPIPRHDTVYWYQQGPGQDPQFLISFYEKMQSDKGSIPDRFSAQQFSDYHSELNMSSLELGDSALYFCASSLEGGVTDTQYFGPGTRLTVL.

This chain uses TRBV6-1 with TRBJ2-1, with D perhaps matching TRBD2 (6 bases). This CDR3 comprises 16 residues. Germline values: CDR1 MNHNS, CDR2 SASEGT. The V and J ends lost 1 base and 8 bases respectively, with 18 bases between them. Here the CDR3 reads CASSEVGGALVYEQFF. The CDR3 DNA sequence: TGTGCCAGCAGTGAAGTGGGCGGGGCCCTCGTGTATGAGCAGTTCTTC.

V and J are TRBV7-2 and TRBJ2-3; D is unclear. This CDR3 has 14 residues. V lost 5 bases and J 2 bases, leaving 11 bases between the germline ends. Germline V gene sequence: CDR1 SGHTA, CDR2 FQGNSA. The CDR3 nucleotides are TGTGCCAGCAGCGGCTATAGACACACAGATACGCAGTATTTT. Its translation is CASSGYRHTDTQYF.

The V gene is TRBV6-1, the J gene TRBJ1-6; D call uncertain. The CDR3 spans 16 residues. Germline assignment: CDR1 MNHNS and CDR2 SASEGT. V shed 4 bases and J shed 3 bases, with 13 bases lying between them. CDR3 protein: CASSASRSYYNSPLHF. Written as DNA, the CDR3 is TGTGCCAGCAGTGCCTCGAGGTCGTACTATAATTCACCCCTCCACTTT.

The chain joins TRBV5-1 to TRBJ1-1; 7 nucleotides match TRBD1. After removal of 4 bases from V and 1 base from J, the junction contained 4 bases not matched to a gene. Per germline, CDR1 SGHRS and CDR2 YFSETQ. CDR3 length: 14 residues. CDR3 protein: CASSGGTENTEAFF. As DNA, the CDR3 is TGCGCCAGCAGCGGAGGGACAGAGAACACTGAAGCTTTCTTT.

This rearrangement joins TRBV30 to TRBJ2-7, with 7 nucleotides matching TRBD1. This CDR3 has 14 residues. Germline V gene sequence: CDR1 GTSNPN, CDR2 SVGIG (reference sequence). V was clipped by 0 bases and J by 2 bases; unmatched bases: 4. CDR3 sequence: CAWSVRQGAYEQYF. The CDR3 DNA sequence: TGTGCCTGGAGTGTACGGCAGGGGGCCTACGAGCAGTACTTC.

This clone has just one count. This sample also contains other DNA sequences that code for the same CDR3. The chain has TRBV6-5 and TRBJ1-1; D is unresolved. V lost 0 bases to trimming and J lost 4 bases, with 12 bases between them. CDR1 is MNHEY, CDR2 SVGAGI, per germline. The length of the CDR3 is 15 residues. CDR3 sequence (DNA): TGTGCCAGCAGTTACTCAGGAGGCGGTCGCACTGAAGCTTTCTTT. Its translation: CASSYSGGGRTEAFF.

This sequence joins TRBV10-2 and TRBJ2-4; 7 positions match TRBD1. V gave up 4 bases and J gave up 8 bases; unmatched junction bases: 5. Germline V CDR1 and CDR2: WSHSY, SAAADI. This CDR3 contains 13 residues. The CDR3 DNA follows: TGCGCCAGCAGTGCCCGGGACAGAGACATTCAGTACTTC. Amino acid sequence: CASSARDRDIQYF.

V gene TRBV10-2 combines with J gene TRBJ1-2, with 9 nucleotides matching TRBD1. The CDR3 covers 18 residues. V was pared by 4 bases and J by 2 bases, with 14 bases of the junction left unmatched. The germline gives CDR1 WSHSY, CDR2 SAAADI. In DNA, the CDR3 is TGCGCCAGCAGTGTTATAGGGTCGGCCGGGACAGGGAACTATGGCTACACCTTC. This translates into CASSVIGSAGTGNYGYTF.

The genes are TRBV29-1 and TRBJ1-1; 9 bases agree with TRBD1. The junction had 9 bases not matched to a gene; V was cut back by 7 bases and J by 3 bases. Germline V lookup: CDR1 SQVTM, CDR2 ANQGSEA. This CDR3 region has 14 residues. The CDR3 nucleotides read TGCAGCGGCCGGGACAGGGAGGGCGACACTGAAGCTTTCTTT. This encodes CSGRDREGDTEAFF. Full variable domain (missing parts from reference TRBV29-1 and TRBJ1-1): SAVISQKPSRDICQRGTSLTIQCQVDSQVTMMFWYRQQPGQSLTLIATANQGSEATYESGFVIDKFPISRPNLTFSTLTVSNMSPEDSSIYLCSGRDREGDTEAFFGQGTRLTVV.

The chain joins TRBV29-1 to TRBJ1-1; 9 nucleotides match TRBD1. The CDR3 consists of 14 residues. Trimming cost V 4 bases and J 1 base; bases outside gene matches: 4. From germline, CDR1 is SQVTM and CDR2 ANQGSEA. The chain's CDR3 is CSVAPDRGNTEAFF. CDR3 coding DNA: TGCAGCGTTGCCCCGGACAGGGGGAACACTGAAGCTTTCTTT.

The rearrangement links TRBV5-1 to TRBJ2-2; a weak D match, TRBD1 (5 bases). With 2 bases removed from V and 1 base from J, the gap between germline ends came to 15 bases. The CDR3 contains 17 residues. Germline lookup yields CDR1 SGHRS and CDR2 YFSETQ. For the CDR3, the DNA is TGCGCCAGCAGCTTTTCAGGCAGGGCCGTGAACACCGGGGAGCTGTTTTTT. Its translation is CASSFSGRAVNTGELFF. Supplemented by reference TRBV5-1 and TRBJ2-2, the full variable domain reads KAGVTQTPRYLIKTRGQQVTLSCSPISGHRSVSWYQQTPGQGLQFLFEYFSETQRNKGNFPGRFSGRQFSNSRSEMNVSTLELGDSALYLCASSFSGRAVNTGELFFGEGSRLTVL.

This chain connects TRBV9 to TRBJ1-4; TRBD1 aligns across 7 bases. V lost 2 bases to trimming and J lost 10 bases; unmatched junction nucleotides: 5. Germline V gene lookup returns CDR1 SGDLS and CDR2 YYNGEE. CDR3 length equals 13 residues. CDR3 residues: CASSVRDRGKLFF. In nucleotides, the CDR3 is TGTGCCAGCAGCGTCCGGGACAGAGGAAAACTGTTTTTT.

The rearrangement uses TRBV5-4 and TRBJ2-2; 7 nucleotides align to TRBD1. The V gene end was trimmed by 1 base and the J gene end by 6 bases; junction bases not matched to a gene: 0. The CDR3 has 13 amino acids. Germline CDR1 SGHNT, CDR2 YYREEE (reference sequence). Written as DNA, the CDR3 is TGTGCCAGCAGCTTGACAGGGGCCGGGGAGCTGTTTTTT. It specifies CASSLTGAGELFF.

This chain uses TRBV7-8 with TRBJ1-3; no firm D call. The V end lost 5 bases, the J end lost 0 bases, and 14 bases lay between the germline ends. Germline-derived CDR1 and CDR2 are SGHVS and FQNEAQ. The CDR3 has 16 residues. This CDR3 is CASSRPRAVSGNTIYF. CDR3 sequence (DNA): TGTGCCAGCAGCAGACCGAGGGCCGTCTCTGGAAACACCATATATTTT. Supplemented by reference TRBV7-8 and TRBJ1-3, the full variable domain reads GAGVSQSPRYKVAKRGQDVALRCDPISGHVSLFWYQQALGQGPEFLTYFQNEAQLDKSGLPSDRFFAERPEGSVSTLKIQRTQQEDSAVYLCASSRPRAVSGNTIYFGEGSWLTVV.

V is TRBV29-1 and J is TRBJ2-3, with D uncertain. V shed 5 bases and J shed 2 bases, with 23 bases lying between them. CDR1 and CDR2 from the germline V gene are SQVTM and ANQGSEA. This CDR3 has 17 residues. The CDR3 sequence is CSVIRLPALDSTDTQYF. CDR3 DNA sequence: TGCAGCGTTATCAGACTGCCCGCACTTGATTCCACAGATACGCAGTATTTT.

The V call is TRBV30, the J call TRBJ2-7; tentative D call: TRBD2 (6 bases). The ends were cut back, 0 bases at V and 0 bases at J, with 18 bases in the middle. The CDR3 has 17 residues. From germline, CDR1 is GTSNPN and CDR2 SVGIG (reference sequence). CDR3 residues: CAWSVGRRGILSYEQYF. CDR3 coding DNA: TGTGCCTGGAGTGTAGGGCGTCGCGGGATACTCTCCTACGAGCAGTACTTC.

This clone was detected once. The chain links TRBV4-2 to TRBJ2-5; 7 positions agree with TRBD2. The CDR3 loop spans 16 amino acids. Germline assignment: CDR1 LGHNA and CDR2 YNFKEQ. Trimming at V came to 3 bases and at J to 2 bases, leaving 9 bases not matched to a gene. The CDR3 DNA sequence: TGTGCCAGCAGCCAGGGGATACTAGCGACACAAGAGACCCAGTACTTC. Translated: CASSQGILATQETQYF.

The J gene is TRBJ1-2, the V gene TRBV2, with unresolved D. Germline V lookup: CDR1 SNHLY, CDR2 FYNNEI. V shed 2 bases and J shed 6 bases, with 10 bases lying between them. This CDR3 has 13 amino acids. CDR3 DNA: TGTGCCAGCAGTGAATTGCGGGGTAATGGCTACACCTTC. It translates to CASSELRGNGYTF.

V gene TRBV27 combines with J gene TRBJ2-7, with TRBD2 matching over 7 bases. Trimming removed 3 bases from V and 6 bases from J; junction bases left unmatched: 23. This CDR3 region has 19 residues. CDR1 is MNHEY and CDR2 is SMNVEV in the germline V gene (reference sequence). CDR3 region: CASSLEAPGAAGARTEQYF. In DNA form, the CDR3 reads TGTGCCAGCAGTTTGGAGGCGCCTGGGGCGGCGGGAGCTAGAACCGAGCAGTACTTC.

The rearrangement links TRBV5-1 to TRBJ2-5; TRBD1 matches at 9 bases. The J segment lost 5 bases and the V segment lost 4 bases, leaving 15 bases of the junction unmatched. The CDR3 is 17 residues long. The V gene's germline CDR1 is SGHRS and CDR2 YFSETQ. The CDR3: CASSGGDRALTGETQYF. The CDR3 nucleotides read TGCGCCAGCAGCGGGGGGGACAGGGCGCTAACGGGGGAGACCCAGTACTTC.

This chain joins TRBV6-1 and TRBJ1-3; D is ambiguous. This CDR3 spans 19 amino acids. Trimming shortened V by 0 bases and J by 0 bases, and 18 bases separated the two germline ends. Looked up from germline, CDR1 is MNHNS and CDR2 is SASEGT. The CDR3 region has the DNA TGTGCCAGCAGTGAAGCGCATTGGGCCCCATCCCTCTCTGGAAACACCATATATTTT. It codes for CASSEAHWAPSLSGNTIYF.

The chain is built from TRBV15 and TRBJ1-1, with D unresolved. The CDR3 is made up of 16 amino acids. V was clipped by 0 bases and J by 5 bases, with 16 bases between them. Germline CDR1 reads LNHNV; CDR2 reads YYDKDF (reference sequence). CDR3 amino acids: CATSRDLRPSKTEAFF. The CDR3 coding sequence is TGTGCCACCAGCAGAGATCTGAGGCCGTCGAAGACTGAAGCTTTCTTT.